Shown below are 22 T cell receptor beta chains from a single sample sequenced in a study of cytomegalovirus exposure and HLA in healthy donors. Primers: 60 Vbeta forward and 13 Jbeta reverse. Only in-frame clones appear in the TCRdb table, and some are missing; sequencing was by immunoSEQ multiplex PCR. Among about 150,000 clones listed, more than 9.5% were seen once. The specimen sequenced was PBMCs. The receptors come from a man aged 50 to 59 in good health and CMV-seronegative.

This sequence joins TRBV5-5 and TRBJ1-1; the D is unclear. Trimming cost V 1 base and J 1 base, with 2 bases left between them. The CDR3 contains 12 residues. The V gene's germline CDR1 is SGHKS and CDR2 YYEKEE (reference sequence). The CDR3 here is CASSLQNTEAFF. The CDR3 DNA follows: TGTGCCAGCAGCTTGCAGAACACTGAAGCTTTCTTT.

This clone appeared a few times. The rearrangement joins TRBV29-1 to TRBJ1-2; 9 positions agree with TRBD1. In germline, CDR1 is SQVTM, CDR2 ANQGSEA. The CDR3 has 13 amino acids. V lost 7 bases and J lost 7; bases outside the gene matches: 10. The CDR3 loop reads CSGGTGRGGGYTF. The CDR3 nucleotides are TGCAGCGGAGGGACAGGGAGAGGAGGTGGCTACACCTTC.

The chain employs TRBV5-1 and TRBJ2-3; a weak D match, TRBD1 (5 bases). The CDR3 is 17 residues long. Trimming took 6 bases from V and 0 from J, leaving 20 bases between them. The germline V gene encodes CDR1 SGHRS and CDR2 YFSETQ. DNA for the CDR3: TGCGCCAGCAAAGAGATTCCTCTGCAGGGCAGCACAGATACGCAGTATTTT. It is translated as CASKEIPLQGSTDTQYF.

In this sample, this clone turned up a few times. Different DNA sequences within this sample yield the same CDR3. The J gene is TRBJ2-1, the V gene TRBV28, with D tentatively TRBD2 (6 bases). This CDR3 has 12 amino acids. Germline V gives CDR1 MDHEN, CDR2 SYDVKM. Trimming shortened V by 4 bases and J by 12 bases, and 13 bases separated the two germline ends. CDR3 protein: CASSSSGLVQFF. CDR3 nucleotides: TGTGCCAGCAGTTCCTCGGGACTGGTGCAGTTCTTC.

This clone was counted between two and nine times. The gene calls are TRBV5-6 and TRBJ1-3; D may be TRBD1 (6 bases). The V and J ends lost 3 bases and 0 bases respectively, with 10 bases between them. CDR3 length: 15 amino acids. Per germline, CDR1 SGHDT and CDR2 YYEEEE. The CDR3: CASSWDKASGNTIYF. CDR3 sequence (DNA): TGTGCCAGCAGCTGGGACAAAGCCTCTGGAAACACCATATATTTT. Combining the CDR3 with reference TRBV5-6 and TRBJ1-3 gives the whole variable domain DAGVTQSPTHLIKTRGQQVTLRCSPKSGHDTVSWYQQALGQGPQFIFQYYEEEERQRGNFPDRFSGHQFPNYSSELNVNALLLGDSALYLCASSWDKASGNTIYFGEGSWLTVV.

This chain links TRBV2 with TRBJ1-1; 8 nucleotides agree with TRBD1. The CDR3 totals 14 residues. Germline V gene lookup returns CDR1 SNHLY and CDR2 FYNNEI. V lost 5 bases and J lost 1; bases outside the gene matches: 3. The CDR3 DNA reads TGTGCCAGCAGTACCGGGACAGGGAACACTGAAGCTTTCTTT. This gives the protein CASSTGTGNTEAFF.

This clone was seen a few times. This sequence joins TRBV2 and TRBJ2-1; a possible D gene is TRBD1 (6 bases). The germline gives CDR1 SNHLY, CDR2 FYNNEI. The CDR3 runs 13 residues. Trimming took 5 bases from V and 8 from J, leaving 13 bases between them. The CDR3 DNA is TGTGCCAGCAGTTTAGACAGGCCGGATGAGCAGTTCTTC. Amino acids: CASSLDRPDEQFF. The whole variable domain, filled in from reference TRBV2 and TRBJ2-1, reads EPEVTQTPSHQVTQMGQEVILRCVPISNHLYFYWYRQILGQKVEFLVSFYNNEISEKSEIFDDQFSVERPDGSNFTLKIRSTKLEDSAMYFCASSLDRPDEQFFGPGTRLTVL.

This clone was seen more than once but under ten times. The chain couples TRBV30 to TRBJ1-2; the D gene is possibly TRBD1 (6 bases). The CDR3 extends over 11 amino acids. Germline CDR1 GTSNPN, CDR2 SVGIG (reference sequence). V lost 8 bases and J lost 4, with 11 bases in between. DNA for the CDR3: TGTGCCATCCGCAGGGGCTATGGCTACACCTTC. This encodes CAIRRGYGYTF. Combining the CDR3 with reference TRBV30 and TRBJ1-2 gives the whole variable domain SQTIHQWPATLVQPVGSPLSLECTVEGTSNPNLYWYRQAAGRGLQLLFYSVGIGQISSEVPQNLSASRPQDRQFILSSKKLLLSDSGFYLCAIRRGYGYTFGSGTRLTVV.

This clone was recorded a few times. The chain links TRBV18 to TRBJ1-4; 7 positions match TRBD1. Germline lookup yields CDR1 KGHSH and CDR2 LQKENI. With V trimmed by 0 bases and J by 7 bases, 5 bases remained unmatched. CDR3 size: 15 residues. CDR3 nucleotides: TGTGCCAGCTCACCACCGGACAGGATCGGTGAAAAACTGTTTTTT. Amino acids: CASSPPDRIGEKLFF.

The chain links TRBV28 to TRBJ1-2; TRBD1 agrees at 12 bases. CDR1 and CDR2 from the germline V gene are MDHEN and SYDVKM. The CDR3 covers 16 residues. J lost 5 bases, V lost 5 bases, and 9 bases had no gene match. The CDR3 DNA is TGTGCCAGCAGTCTCGGAGGGACAGGGGGCACATATGGCTACACCTTC. Translation gives CASSLGGTGGTYGYTF.

The chain has TRBV30 and TRBJ2-3; 13 bases line up with TRBD2. The CDR3 has 17 residues. Per the germline V gene, CDR1 is GTSNPN and CDR2 is SVGIG (reference sequence). J lost 2 bases, V lost 4 bases, and 9 bases had no gene match. The CDR3 nucleotides read TGTGCCTGGACCCTACCCGGACTAGCGGGAGTCACAGATACGCAGTATTTT. It translates to CAWTLPGLAGVTDTQYF.

A few counts support this clone. V usage is TRBV12-5 and J usage is TRBJ1-4; 8 bases are shared with TRBD1. CDR3 length: 15 residues. V was pared by 5 bases and J by 3 bases, with 5 bases of the junction left unmatched. Germline V CDR1 and CDR2: LGHNT, FRNRAP. DNA for the CDR3: TGTGCTAGTGGTCTCGGACAGGGATCTAATGAAAAACTGTTTTTT. This gives the protein CASGLGQGSNEKLFF.

The table lists this clone with a few counts. The genes are TRBV18 and TRBJ2-1, with 10 nucleotides matching TRBD2. Trimming at V came to 3 bases and at J to 5 bases, leaving 7 bases not matched to a gene. Per the germline V gene, CDR1 is KGHSH and CDR2 is LQKENI. The CDR3 spans 16 residues. CDR3 coding DNA: TGTGCCAGCTCACCTCCCAGCGGGAGGGGGGACAATGAGCAGTTCTTC. The encoded protein is CASSPPSGRGDNEQFF.

This clone was picked up a small number of times. The chain carries TRBV6-5 and TRBJ2-6; D not resolved. Germline CDR1 MNHEY, CDR2 SVGAGI. The CDR3 runs to 15 residues. Trimming shortened V by 2 bases and J by 1 base, and 6 bases separated the two germline ends. The CDR3 nucleotides read TGTGCCAGCAGTTACAGAGGATCTGGGGCCAACGTCCTGACTTTC. This encodes CASSYRGSGANVLTF.

The CDR3 region has the DNA TGTGCCAGCAGCCGGGGACTAGCGGGAGAATCTACCGGGGAGCTGTTTTTT. It is translated as CASSRGLAGESTGELFF. The gene calls are TRBV7-3 and TRBJ2-2; 14 nucleotides match TRBD2. The CDR3 is made up of 17 amino acids. Germline-derived CDR1 and CDR2 are SGHTA and FQGTGA. V was pared by 5 bases and J by 5 bases, with 7 bases of the junction left unmatched.

The rearrangement joins TRBV18 to TRBJ2-7; 7 bases agree with TRBD1. Germline V gene sequence: CDR1 KGHSH, CDR2 LQKENI. This CDR3 comprises 17 residues. V was clipped by 3 bases and J by 0 bases; unmatched bases: 11. CDR3 amino acids: CASSPAIGTVFSYEQYF. CDR3 in DNA: TGTGCCAGCTCACCCGCGATTGGGACAGTTTTCTCCTACGAGCAGTACTTC.

This clone has only a few counts. V is TRBV7-9 and J is TRBJ2-3, with 7 nucleotides matching TRBD1. J was trimmed by 2 bases and V by 1 base; bases with no gene match: 6. This CDR3 is built from 16 residues. Germline V lookup: CDR1 SEHNR, CDR2 FQNEAQ (reference sequence). The DNA of the CDR3 is TGTGCCAGCAGCTTAGGTCGGGACAGCGTCACAGATACGCAGTATTTT. Translation: CASSLGRDSVTDTQYF.

The V call is TRBV28, the J call TRBJ2-7; 8 nucleotides line up with TRBD1. Unmatched junction bases numbered 9, after V lost 6 bases and J lost 2 bases. The CDR3 is made up of 15 amino acids. CDR1 is MDHEN, CDR2 SYDVKM, per germline. The CDR3 loop is CASRGRQGIAYEQYF. CDR3 DNA sequence: TGTGCCAGCAGGGGGAGACAGGGGATAGCCTACGAGCAGTACTTC.

This clone was recorded a few times. The chain combines TRBV6-1 with TRBJ1-5; 8 bases are a match to TRBD1. CDR3 length equals 13 residues. V trimming: 5 bases; J trimming: 6 bases; junction bases outside the gene matches: 3. Looked up from germline, CDR1 is MNHNS and CDR2 is SASEGT. The CDR3 DNA sequence: TGTGCCAGCAGTACAGGGGGGGGTCAGCCCCAGCATTTT. Translated, it gives CASSTGGGQPQHF.

The chain combines TRBV21-1 with TRBJ2-7; the table assigns TRBD1, which was not confirmed against the DNA. TRBV21-1 is labeled a pseudogene. There are 17 residues in the CDR3. The CDR3 reads CASSKVDDRDGGYEQYF. The CDR3 DNA follows: TGTGCCAGCAGCAAAGTGGACGACAGGGACGGAGGCTACGAGCAGTACTTC.

This clone was observed a few times. The CDR3 sequence is CAWSADRVGTGELFF. The DNA of the CDR3 is TGTGCCTGGAGTGCAGACAGGGTGGGGACCGGGGAGCTGTTTTTT. The chain uses TRBV30 and TRBJ2-2; 7 positions agree with TRBD1. Germline V gives CDR1 GTSNPN, CDR2 SVGIG (reference sequence). V was pared by 1 base and J by 5 bases, with 7 bases of the junction left unmatched. CDR3 length: 15 amino acids. Full variable domain (remainder filled in from reference TRBV30 and TRBJ2-2): SQTIHQWPATLVQPVGSPLSLECTVEGTSNPNLYWYRQAAGRGLQLLFYSVGIGQISSEVPQNLSASRPQDRQFILSSKKLLLSDSGFYLCAWSADRVGTGELFFGEGSRLTVL.

The rearrangement links TRBV5-1 to TRBJ2-7, with a tentative D call TRBD2 (7 bases). In germline, CDR1 is SGHRS, CDR2 YFSETQ. The V end was cut by 4 bases, the J end by 2 bases, with 16 bases between. The CDR3 has 15 residues. In DNA, the CDR3 is TGCGCCAGCAGCGAGGGGGGCGCGGGAGCCTACGAGCAGTACTTC. Protein sequence: CASSEGGAGAYEQYF.